The clone carrying this T cell receptor (beta chain) occurred many times. This sample was included in a study of regulatory T cells in long-lasting Graves disease. As for the study in general: The study enrolled newly diagnosed Graves' patients on antithyroid drugs under 3 months.

Time point meaning: newly diagnosed GD, antithyroid drugs for less than 3 months. The TCR library used RNA extracted from PBMCs. CDR3-region Arm-PCR and iRepertoire HTBI primers produced the TCR beta libraries. TCRdb redid the calling of the multiplex PCR reads with MiXCR, one entry per CDR3 protein. The sample yields almost 450,000 distinct CDR3 sequences, less than 20% seen once. A further study also used this sample, focusing on T cells in Graves' hyperthyroidism and ophthalmopathy. As reported in that work: RT-PCR in the first round (using the HTBI primer set) targeted the TCR CDR3.

This specimen was peripheral blood mononuclear cells (PBMCs), taken at new diagnosis, from a patient treated with antithyroid drugs. The clonotype originates from a woman in her 30s with Graves disease.

The CDR3 is CAMAGGPGNTIYF. The DNA of the CDR3 is TGTGCCATGGCAGGGGGCCCTGGAAACACCATATATTTT. The chain recombines TRBV10-3 with TRBJ1-3; 8 bases align to TRBD1. The length of the CDR3 is 13 residues. V lost 9 bases, J lost 2 bases, and 3 bases stayed unmatched. Germline V gives CDR1 ENHRY, CDR2 SYGVKD.